Given below is one TCR beta chain in context. Its antigen is still unknown. This sample's RNA came from whole unsorted tissue. Newly diagnosed lung cancer patients had thoracic surgery in China, August–November 2014, without prior chemotherapy. The record originates from a study of tumor and adjacent non-tumor tissue in lung cancer. On the study more broadly: The patients, 10 to 11 men and about 5 women, were roughly 30 to 80 with stage I to III disease. Study observations and caveats: Significantly higher TCR diversity was found in tumor than normal lung. Tumor repertoires had a smaller top 100 clone share than normal lung.

TCRbeta libraries were built with three rounds of nested PCR, modified from ARM-PCR. One entry per CDR3 protein, called by TCRdb with MiXCR from the multiplex PCR reads. The sample yields about 93,000 distinct CDR3 sequences, about 72% seen once. The sample comprised lung tumor tissue. The sequence derives from a man aged 55 to 69 with non-small cell lung cancer.

CDR3 sequence reads: CSVDLEGSGYGYTF. DNA for the CDR3: TGCAGCGTGGACCTTGAGGGTTCAGGCTATGGCTACACCTTC. The chain couples TRBV29-1 to TRBJ1-2; D not resolved. Germline values: CDR1 SQVTM, CDR2 ANQGSEA. CDR3 size: 14 residues. V lost 6 bases, J lost 4 bases, and 18 bases lay in between.